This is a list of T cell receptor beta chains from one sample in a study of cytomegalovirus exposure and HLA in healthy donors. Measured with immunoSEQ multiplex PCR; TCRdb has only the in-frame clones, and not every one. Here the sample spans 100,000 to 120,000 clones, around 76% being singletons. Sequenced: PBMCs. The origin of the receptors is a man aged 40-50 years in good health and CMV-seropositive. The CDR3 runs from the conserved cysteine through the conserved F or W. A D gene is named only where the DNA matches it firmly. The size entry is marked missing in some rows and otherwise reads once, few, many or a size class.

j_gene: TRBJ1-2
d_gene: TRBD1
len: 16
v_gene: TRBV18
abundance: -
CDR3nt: TGTGCCAGCTCACCTTACTCAGGAGGGGGCGGTGATGGCTACACCTTC
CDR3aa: CASSPYSGGGGDGYTF

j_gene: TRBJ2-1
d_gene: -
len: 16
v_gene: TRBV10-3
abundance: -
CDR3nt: TGTGCCATCAGTGAGTCGAGAGGTACACGTGACAATGAGCAGTTCTTC
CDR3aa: CAISESRGTRDNEQFF

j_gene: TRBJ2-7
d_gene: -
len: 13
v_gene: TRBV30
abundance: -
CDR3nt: TGTGCCTGGAGGGACTCCGGCTCTAGGGAGCAGTACTTC
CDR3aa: CAWRDSGSREQYF

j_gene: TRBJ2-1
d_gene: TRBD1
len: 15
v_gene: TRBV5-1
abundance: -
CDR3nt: TGCGCCAGCAGCCTCGACCCGGGACAGTACAATGAGCAGTTCTTC
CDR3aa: CASSLDPGQYNEQFF

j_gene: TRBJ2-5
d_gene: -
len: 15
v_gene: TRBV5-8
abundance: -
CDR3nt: TGTGCCAGCAGCTTGGGGGCATCAGAGGGAGAGACCCAGTACTTC
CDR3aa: CASSLGASEGETQYF

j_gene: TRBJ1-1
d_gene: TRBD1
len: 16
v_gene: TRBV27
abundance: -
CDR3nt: TGTGCCAGCAGCCCAAACAGGGGGCCCGGGGGGACTGAAGCTTTCTTT
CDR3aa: CASSPNRGPGGTEAFF

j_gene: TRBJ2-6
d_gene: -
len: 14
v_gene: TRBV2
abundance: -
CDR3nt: TGTGCCAGCAGCTTAAACTCTGGGGCCAACGGCCTGACTTTC
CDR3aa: CASSLNSGANGLTF

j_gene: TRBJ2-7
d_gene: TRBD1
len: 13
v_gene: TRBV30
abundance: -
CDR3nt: TGTGCCTGGGGCGGGGACAGGGTGTACGAGCAGTACTTC
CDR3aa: CAWGGDRVYEQYF

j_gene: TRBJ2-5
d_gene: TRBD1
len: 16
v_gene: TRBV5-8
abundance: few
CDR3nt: TGTGCCAGCAGCGCCGGGACAGGGGGATATCAAGAGACCCAGTACTTC
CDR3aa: CASSAGTGGYQETQYF

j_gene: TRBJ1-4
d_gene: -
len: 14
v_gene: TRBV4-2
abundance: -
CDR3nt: TGTGCCAGCAGCCTAATTGCAACTAATGAAAAACTGTTTTTT
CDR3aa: CASSLIATNEKLFF

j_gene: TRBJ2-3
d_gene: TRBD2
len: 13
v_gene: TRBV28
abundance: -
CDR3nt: TGTGCCAACCCTAGCGGGGACACAGATACGCAGTATTTT
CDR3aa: CANPSGDTDTQYF

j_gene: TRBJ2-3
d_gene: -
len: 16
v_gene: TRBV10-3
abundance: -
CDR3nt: TGTGCCATCAGTGAGTCGAGGGCGGGGGCCGCAGATACGCAGTATTTT
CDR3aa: CAISESRAGAADTQYF

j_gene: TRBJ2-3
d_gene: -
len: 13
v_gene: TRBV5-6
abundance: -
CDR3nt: TGTGCCAGCAGCTTGGCGTATGGAGGAACGCAGTATTTT
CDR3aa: CASSLAYGGTQYF

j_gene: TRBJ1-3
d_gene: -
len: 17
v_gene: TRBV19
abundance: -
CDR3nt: TGTGCCAGTAGCTCGAAGGGTATGGGGCACTCTGGAAACACCATATATTTT
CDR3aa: CASSSKGMGHSGNTIYF

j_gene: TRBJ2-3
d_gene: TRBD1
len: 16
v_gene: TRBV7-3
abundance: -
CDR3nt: TGTGCCAGCAGCGTGTCCGGGACAGGCAAATCAGATACGCAGTATTTT
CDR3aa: CASSVSGTGKSDTQYF

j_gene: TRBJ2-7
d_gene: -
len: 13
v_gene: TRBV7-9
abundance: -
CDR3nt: TGTGCCAGCAGCTTAATCGGAGAGGGCGAGCAGTACTTC
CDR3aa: CASSLIGEGEQYF

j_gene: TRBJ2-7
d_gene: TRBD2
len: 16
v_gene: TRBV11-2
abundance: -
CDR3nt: TGTGCCAGCAGCTTGAGGGGTGGACTAGTTCGGGACGAGCAGTACTTC
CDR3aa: CASSLRGGLVRDEQYF

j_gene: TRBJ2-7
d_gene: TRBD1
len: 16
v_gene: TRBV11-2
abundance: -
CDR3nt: TGTGCCAGCAGCTTGGACCCGGGACAGCGTTACTACGAGCAGTACTTC
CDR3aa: CASSLDPGQRYYEQYF

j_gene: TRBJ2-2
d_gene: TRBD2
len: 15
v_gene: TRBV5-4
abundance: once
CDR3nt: TGTGCCAGCAGCTTACCGGGACTAGCCGGCGGGGAGCTGTTTTTT
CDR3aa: CASSLPGLAGGELFF

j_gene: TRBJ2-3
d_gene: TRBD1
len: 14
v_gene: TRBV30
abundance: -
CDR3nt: TGTGCCTGGCTCCACAGGGGGCAAGCAGATACGCAGTATTTT
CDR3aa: CAWLHRGQADTQYF

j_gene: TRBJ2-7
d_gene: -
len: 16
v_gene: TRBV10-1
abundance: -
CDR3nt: TGCGCCAGCAGAGGGGGGGAGGGGGGTTCCAGATACGAGCAGTACTTC
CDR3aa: CASRGGEGGSRYEQYF

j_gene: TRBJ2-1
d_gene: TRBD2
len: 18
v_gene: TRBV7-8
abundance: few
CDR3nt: TGTGCCAGCAGCCCGCCCCTCCGGGACTACTTCTCCTACAATGAGCAGTTCTTC
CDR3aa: CASSPPLRDYFSYNEQFF

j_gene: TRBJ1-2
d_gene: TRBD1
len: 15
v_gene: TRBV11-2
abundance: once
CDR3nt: TGTGCCAGCAGCCGTTCGGGACAGGGGCACTATGGCTACACCTTC
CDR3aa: CASSRSGQGHYGYTF

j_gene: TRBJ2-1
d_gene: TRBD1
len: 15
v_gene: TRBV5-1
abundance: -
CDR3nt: TGCGCCAGCAGCTTATCGGGACAGGGGGGGAATGAGCAGTTCTTC
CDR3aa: CASSLSGQGGNEQFF

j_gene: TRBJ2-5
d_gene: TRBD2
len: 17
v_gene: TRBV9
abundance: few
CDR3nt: TGTGCCAGCAGCGTAGGGGCTAGCGGGAGCCACCAAGAGACCCAGTACTTC
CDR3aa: CASSVGASGSHQETQYF

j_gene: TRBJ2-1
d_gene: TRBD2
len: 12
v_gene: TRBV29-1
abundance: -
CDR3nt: TGCAGCGTCCAAGCGGGGGGCAATGAGCAGTTCTTC
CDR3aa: CSVQAGGNEQFF

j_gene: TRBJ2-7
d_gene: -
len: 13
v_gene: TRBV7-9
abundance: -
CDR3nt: TGTGCCAGCAGCTTAAGCCAAGCCTACGAGCAGTACTTC
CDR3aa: CASSLSQAYEQYF

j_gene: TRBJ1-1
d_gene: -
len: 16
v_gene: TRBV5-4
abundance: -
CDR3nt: TGTGCCAGCAGCGGGGGGGAGACGGGTGCGAACACTGAAGCTTTCTTT
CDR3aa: CASSGGETGANTEAFF

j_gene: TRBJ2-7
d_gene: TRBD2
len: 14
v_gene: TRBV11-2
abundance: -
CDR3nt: TGTGCCAGCAGCGAGGGACTAGCCTTCTACGAGCAGTACTTC
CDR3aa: CASSEGLAFYEQYF

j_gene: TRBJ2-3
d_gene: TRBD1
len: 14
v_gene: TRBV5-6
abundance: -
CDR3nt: TGTGCCAGCAGCCTGACAGGGCGCACAGATACGCAGTATTTT
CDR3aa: CASSLTGRTDTQYF

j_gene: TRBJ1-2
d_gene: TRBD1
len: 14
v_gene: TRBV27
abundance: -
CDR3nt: TGTGCCAGCAGTATTGGACAGGGGGCGCGAGGCTACACCTTC
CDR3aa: CASSIGQGARGYTF

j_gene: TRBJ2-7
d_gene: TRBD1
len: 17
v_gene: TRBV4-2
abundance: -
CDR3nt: TGTGCCAGCAGCCAGGAGTTTTACAGGGGAAGTACCTACGAGCAGTACTTC
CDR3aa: CASSQEFYRGSTYEQYF

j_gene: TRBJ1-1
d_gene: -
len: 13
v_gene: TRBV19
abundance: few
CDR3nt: TGTGCCAGTAGTATCCAGGGGCGTACTGAAGCTTTCTTT
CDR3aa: CASSIQGRTEAFF

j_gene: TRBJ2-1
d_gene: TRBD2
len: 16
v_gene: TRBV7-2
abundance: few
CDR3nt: TGTGCCAGCAGCTCGTCGGCGGGAGATTCCTACAATGAGCAGTTCTTC
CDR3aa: CASSSSAGDSYNEQFF

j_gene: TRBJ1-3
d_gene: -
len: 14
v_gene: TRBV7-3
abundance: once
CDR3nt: TGTGCCAGCAGCTTGGCAGGGCCTGGAAACACCATATATTTT
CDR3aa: CASSLAGPGNTIYF

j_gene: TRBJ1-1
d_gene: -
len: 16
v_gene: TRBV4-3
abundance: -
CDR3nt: TGCGCCAGCAGCCTGTACCCGGGACAACTGAACACTGAAGCTTTCTTT
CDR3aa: CASSLYPGQLNTEAFF

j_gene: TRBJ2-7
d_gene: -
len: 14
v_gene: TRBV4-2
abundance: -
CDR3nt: TGTGCCAGCAGCCAAGAACGTCGGGTCTACGAGCAGTACTTC
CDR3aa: CASSQERRVYEQYF

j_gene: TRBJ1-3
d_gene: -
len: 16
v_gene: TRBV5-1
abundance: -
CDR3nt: TGCGCCAGCAGCTTGGGAGCGGTCGCCTCTGGAAACACCATATATTTT
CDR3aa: CASSLGAVASGNTIYF

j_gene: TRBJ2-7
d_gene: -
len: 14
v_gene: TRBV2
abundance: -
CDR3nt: TGTGCCAGCAGGAGGTCCACTTTGGTTAACGAGCAGTACTTC
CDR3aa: CASRRSTLVNEQYF

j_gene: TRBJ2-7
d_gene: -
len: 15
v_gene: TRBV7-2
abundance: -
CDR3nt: TGTGCCAGCAGCCCCCACGGGGTCAGCTCCTACGAGCAGTACTTC
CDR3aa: CASSPHGVSSYEQYF

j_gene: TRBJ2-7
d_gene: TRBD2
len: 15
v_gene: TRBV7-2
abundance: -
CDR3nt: TGTGCCAGCAGCTTACTAGCGGGAGGTCTCTACGAGCAGTACTTC
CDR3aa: CASSLLAGGLYEQYF

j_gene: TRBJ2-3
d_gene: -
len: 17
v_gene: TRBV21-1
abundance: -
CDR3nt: TGTGCCAGCAGCAGGCGGGGGAAGCGAAGAATCACAGATACGCAGTATTTT
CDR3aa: CASSRRGKRRITDTQYF

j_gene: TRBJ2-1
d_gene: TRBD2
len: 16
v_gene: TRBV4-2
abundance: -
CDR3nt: TGTGCCAGCAGCACCCCGGGACTAGCGGGAGTGAATGAGCAGTTCTTC
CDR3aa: CASSTPGLAGVNEQFF

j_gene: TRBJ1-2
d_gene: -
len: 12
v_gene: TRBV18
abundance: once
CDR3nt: TGTGCCAGCTCACCAGCGGGAGATGGCTACACCTTC
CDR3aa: CASSPAGDGYTF

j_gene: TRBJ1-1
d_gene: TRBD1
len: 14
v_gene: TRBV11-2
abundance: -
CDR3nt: TGTGCCAGCAGCTCCCAGACAGGGGGTACTGAAGCTTTCTTT
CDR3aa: CASSSQTGGTEAFF

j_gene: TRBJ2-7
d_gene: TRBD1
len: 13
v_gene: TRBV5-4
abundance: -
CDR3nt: TGTGCCAGCAGGGACAGGGGGTCCTACGAGCAGTACTTC
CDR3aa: CASRDRGSYEQYF